This T cell receptor beta chain was found in a study of regulatory T cells in long-lasting Graves disease. The time point here: persistent/refractory GD, antithyroid drugs over 5 years with positive TRAb. Generation of the TCR library employed RNA extracted from PBMCs. This clonotype has more than one count but fewer than ten. Germline V CDR1 and CDR2: SGHAT, FQNNGV. The V end was cut by 4 bases, the J end by 6 bases, with 18 bases between. The CDR3 length is 16 residues. Researchers made TCR beta libraries by using iRepertoire HTBI primers and running Arm-PCR on CDR3 regions. TCRdb processed the multiplex PCR reads anew with MiXCR; each CDR3 protein has one entry. The table includes approximately 400,000 distinct CDR3 sequences, more than 20% detected once.

V and J are TRBV11-2 and TRBJ2-2, with D maybe TRBD2 (7 bases). The source was peripheral blood mononuclear cells (PBMCs), collected when the disease was refractory, from a patient treated with antithyroid drugs. This TCR derives from a middle-aged woman with Graves disease. CDR3 sequence (DNA): TGTGCCAGCAGCTCCATCGGCGGGGGCTCTCCCGGGGAGCTGTTTTTT. The encoded protein is CASSSIGGGSPGELFF.